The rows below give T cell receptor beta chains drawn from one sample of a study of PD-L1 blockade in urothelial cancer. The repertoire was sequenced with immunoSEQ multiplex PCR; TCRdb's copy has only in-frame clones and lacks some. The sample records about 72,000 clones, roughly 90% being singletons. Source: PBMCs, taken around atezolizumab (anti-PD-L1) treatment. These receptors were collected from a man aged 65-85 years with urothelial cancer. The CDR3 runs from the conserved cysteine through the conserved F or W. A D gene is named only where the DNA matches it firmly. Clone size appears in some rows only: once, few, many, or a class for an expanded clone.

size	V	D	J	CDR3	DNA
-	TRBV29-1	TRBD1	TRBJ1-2	CSVGQGAGYTF	TGCAGCGTGGGACAGGGCGCTGGCTACACCTTC
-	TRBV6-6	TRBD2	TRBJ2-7	CASSPTSVYEQYF	TGTGCCAGCAGTCCGACTAGCGTCTACGAGCAGTACTTC
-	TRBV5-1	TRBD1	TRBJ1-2	CASSLAGTGGADYGYTF	TGCGCCAGCAGCTTGGCGGGGACAGGGGGCGCTGATTATGGCTACACCTTC
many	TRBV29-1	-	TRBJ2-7	CSVRGSGSYEQYF	TGCAGCGTCCGTGGGAGCGGATCCTACGAGCAGTACTTC
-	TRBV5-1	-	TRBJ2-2	CASSLALAATGELFF	TGCGCCAGCAGCTTGGCACTCGCCGCCACCGGGGAGCTGTTTTTT
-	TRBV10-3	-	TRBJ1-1	CAISASPTEPRPGEAFF	TGTGCCATCAGTGCCTCGCCCACTGAACCCCGTCCTGGTGAAGCTTTCTTT
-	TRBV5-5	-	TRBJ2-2	CASSFSGTGELFF	TGTGCCAGCAGCTTCTCGGGTACCGGGGAGCTGTTTTTT
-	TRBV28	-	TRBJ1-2	CASSHTAQDNYGYTF	TGTGCCAGCAGCCACACCGCACAGGATAACTATGGCTACACCTTC
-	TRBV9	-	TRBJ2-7	CASSGGTGPYEQYF	TGTGCCAGCAGCGGGGGGACTGGTCCCTACGAGCAGTACTTC
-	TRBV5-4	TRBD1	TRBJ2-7	CASSLGTGRYEQYF	TGTGCCAGCAGCCTAGGGACAGGGAGGTACGAGCAGTACTTC
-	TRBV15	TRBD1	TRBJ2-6	CAIQSLRDRDVSGANVLTF	TGTGCCATCCAGAGCCTCCGGGACAGGGACGTATCTGGGGCCAACGTCCTGACTTTC
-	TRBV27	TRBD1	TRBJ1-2	CASSLSTGGGNYGYTF	TGTGCCAGCAGTTTATCGACAGGGGGCGGTAACTATGGCTACACCTTC
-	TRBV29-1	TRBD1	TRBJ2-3	CSAGTDPGVQYF	TGCAGCGCCGGGACAGACCCCGGGGTGCAGTATTTT
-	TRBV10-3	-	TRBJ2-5	CAIGSPSGVEETQYF	TGTGCCATCGGCTCCCCTTCCGGGGTCGAAGAGACCCAGTACTTC
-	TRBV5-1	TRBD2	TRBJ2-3	CASSSRLAHADTQYF	TGCGCCAGCAGCTCGCGACTAGCGCATGCAGATACGCAGTATTTT
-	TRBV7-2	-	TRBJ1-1	CASSLGATLRGNTEAFF	TGTGCCAGCAGCTTAGGGGCCACCTTAAGGGGGAACACTGAAGCTTTCTTT
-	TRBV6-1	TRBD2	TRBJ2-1	CASGRTSGTGEQFF	TGTGCCAGCGGCCGGACTAGCGGGACGGGTGAGCAGTTCTTC
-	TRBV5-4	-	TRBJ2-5	CASSLQGRETQYF	TGTGCCAGCAGCTTGCAAGGGAGAGAGACCCAGTACTTC
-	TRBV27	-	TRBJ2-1	CASSLSWGLNNEQFF	TGTGCCAGCAGTTTATCGTGGGGACTCAACAATGAGCAGTTCTTC
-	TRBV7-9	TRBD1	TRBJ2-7	CASSLGQGVGYEQYF	TGTGCCAGCAGCTTGGGACAGGGGGTGGGCTACGAGCAGTACTTC
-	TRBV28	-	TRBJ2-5	CASSLSDRQETQYF	TGTGCCAGCAGTTTATCAGACAGACAAGAGACCCAGTACTTC
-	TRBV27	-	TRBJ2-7	CASSRNFPPDEQYF	TGTGCCAGCAGTCGTAACTTCCCCCCGGACGAGCAGTACTTC
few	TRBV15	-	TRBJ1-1	CATSPRRGAEAFF	TGTGCCACCAGCCCGCGTAGGGGCGCTGAAGCTTTCTTT
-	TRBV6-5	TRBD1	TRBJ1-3	CASSYSRQGAGNTIYF	TGTGCCAGCAGTTACTCGAGACAGGGGGCCGGAAACACCATATATTTT
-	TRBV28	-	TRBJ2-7	CASSSSQGLEQYF	TGTGCCAGCAGTTCCTCCCAGGGTCTCGAGCAGTACTTC
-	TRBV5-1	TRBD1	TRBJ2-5	CASSSDRGETQYF	TGCGCCAGCAGCTCGGACAGGGGAGAGACCCAGTACTTC
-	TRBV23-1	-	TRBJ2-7	CASSQQGFYEQYF	TGCGCCAGCAGTCAACAGGGGTTTTACGAGCAGTACTTC
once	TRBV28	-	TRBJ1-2	CASSFAVGGGGYTF	TGTGCCAGCAGTTTTGCGGTAGGAGGTGGTGGCTACACCTTC
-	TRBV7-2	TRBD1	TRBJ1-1	CASSLLTGGTEAFF	TGTGCCAGCAGCTTATTGACAGGGGGCACTGAAGCTTTCTTT
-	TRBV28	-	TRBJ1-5	CASSLRGDQPQHF	TGTGCCAGCAGTTTACGGGGGGATCAGCCCCAGCATTTT
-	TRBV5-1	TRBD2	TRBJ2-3	CASSSGLAGGLHTQYF	TGCGCCAGCAGCTCGGGACTAGCGGGGGGTCTGCATACGCAGTATTTT
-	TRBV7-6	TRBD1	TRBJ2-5	CASSLARTGTGETQYF	TGTGCCAGCAGCTTAGCGAGGACAGGGACGGGGGAGACCCAGTACTTC
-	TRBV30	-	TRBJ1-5	CAWDTGGNQPQHF	TGTGCCTGGGATACAGGAGGCAATCAGCCCCAGCATTTT
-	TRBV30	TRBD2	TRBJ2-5	CACLEREGQETQYF	TGTGCCTGCCTAGAGCGGGAGGGCCAAGAGACCCAGTACTTC
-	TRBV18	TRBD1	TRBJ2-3	CASSPLRTGPSTDTQYF	TGTGCCAGCTCACCTCTTCGGACAGGGCCGAGCACAGATACGCAGTATTTT
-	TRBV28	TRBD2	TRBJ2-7	CASAGRSYEQYF	TGTGCCAGTGCCGGGAGGTCCTACGAGCAGTACTTC
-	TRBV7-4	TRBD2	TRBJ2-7	CASSFPGTSGYEQYF	TGTGCCAGCAGCTTTCCCGGGACTAGCGGCTACGAGCAGTACTTC
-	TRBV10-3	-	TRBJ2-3	CAISALGSRDTQYF	TGTGCCATCAGTGCTCTTGGGAGTAGAGATACGCAGTATTTT
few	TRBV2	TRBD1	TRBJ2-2	CASSQQGQNTGELFF	TGTGCCAGCAGTCAACAGGGGCAGAACACCGGGGAGCTGTTTTTT
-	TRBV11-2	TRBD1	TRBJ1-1	CASSSIKRDRSDGRKAFF	TGTGCCAGCAGCTCAATTAAAAGGGACAGATCGGATGGCCGCAAAGCTTTCTTT
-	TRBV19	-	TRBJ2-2	CASSFRLVSTGELFF	TGTGCCAGTAGCTTCAGACTAGTTAGTACCGGGGAGCTGTTTTTT
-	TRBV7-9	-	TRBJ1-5	CASSPLNQPQHF	TGTGCCAGCAGCCCTCTCAATCAGCCCCAGCATTTT
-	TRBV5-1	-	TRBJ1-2	CASSLEGEVGGYTF	TGCGCCAGCAGCTTGGAGGGAGAAGTAGGCGGCTACACCTTC
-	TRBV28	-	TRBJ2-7	CASRLGQIYEQYF	TGTGCCAGCAGGCTCGGACAGATCTACGAGCAGTACTTC
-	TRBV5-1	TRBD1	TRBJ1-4	CASSDSGTGVEKLFF	TGCGCCAGCAGCGATTCCGGGACAGGGGTTGAAAAACTGTTTTTT